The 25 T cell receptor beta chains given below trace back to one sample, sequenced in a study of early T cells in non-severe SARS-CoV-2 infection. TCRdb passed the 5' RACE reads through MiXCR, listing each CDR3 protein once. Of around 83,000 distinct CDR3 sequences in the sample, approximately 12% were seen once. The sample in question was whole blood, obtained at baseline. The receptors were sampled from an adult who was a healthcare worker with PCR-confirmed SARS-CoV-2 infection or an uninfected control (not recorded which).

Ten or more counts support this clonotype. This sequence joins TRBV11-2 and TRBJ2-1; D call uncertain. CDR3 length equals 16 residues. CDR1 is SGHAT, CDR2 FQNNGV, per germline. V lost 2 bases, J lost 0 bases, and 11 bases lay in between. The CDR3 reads CASSLLLGSSYNEQFF. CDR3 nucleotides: TGTGCCAGCAGCTTACTCTTAGGGTCCTCCTACAATGAGCAGTTCTTC.

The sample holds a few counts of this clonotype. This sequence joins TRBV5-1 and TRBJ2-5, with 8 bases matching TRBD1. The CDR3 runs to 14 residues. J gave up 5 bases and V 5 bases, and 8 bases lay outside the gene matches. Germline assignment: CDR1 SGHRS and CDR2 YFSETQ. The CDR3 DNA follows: TGCGCCAGCAGTCCTACAGGGGGTGTGGAGACCCAGTACTTC. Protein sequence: CASSPTGGVETQYF.

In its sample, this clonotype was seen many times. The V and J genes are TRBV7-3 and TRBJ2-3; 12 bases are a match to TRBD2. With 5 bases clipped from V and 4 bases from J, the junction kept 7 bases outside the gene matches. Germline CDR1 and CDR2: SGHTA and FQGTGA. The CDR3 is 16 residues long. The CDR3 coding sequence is TGTGCCAGCAGCCCGAGGACTAGCGGGGTCGCAGATACGCAGTATTTT. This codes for CASSPRTSGVADTQYF.

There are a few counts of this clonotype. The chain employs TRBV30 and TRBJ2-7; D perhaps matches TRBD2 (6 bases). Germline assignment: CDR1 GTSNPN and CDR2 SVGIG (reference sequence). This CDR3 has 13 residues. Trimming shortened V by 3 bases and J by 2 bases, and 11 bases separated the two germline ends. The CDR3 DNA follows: TGTGCCTGGAGCCGGGGGACCCCCTACGAGCAGTACTTC. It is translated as CAWSRGTPYEQYF.

CDR3: CAGSFQGENTIYF. The CDR3 DNA reads TGTGCCGGTAGCTTCCAGGGGGAAAACACCATATATTTT. J is TRBJ1-3 and V is TRBV12-3 or TRBV12-4, with TRBD1 identical over 7 bases. With V trimmed by 11 bases and J by 6 bases, 10 bases remained unmatched. The CDR3 runs 13 residues.

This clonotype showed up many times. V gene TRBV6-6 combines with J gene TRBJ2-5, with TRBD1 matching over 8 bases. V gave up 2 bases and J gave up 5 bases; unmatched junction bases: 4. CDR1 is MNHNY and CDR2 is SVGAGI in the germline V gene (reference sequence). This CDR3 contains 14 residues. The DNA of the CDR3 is TGTGCCAGCAGTTACGCGGACAGGGTTGAGACCCAGTACTTC. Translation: CASSYADRVETQYF.

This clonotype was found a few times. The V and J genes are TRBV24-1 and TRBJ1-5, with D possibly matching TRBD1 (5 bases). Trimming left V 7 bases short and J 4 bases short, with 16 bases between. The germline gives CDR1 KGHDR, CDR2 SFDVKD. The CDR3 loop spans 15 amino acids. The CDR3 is CATSAAGTQNQPQHF. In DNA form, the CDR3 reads TGTGCCACCAGCGCAGCGGGGACTCAGAATCAGCCCCAGCATTTT.

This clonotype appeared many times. CDR3 region: CSVVDTLGTEAFF. As DNA, the CDR3 is TGCAGCGTTGTAGACACTCTCGGCACTGAAGCTTTCTTT. The genes are TRBV29-1 and TRBJ1-1; the D is unclear. V was trimmed by 4 bases and J by 4 bases, leaving 13 bases between them. The CDR3 has 13 amino acids. CDR1 and CDR2 (germline): SQVTM, ANQGSEA.

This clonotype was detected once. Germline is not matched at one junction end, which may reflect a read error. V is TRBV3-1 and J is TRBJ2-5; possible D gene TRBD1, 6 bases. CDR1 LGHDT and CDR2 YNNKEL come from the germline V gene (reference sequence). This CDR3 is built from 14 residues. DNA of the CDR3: TGTGCCAGCGGCCAACCTCCGCCGACAGGGACCCAGTACTTC. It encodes CASGQPPPTGTQYF.

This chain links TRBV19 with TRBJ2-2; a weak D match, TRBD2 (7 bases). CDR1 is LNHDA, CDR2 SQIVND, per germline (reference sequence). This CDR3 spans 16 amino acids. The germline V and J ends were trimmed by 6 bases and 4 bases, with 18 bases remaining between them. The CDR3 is CASSLSGEGVTGELFF. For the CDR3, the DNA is TGTGCCAGTAGCCTATCAGGGGAGGGTGTCACCGGGGAGCTGTTTTTT.

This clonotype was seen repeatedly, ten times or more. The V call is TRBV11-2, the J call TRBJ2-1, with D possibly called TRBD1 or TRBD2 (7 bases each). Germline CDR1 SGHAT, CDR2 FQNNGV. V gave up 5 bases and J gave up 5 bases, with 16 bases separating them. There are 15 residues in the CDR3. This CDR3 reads CASSPRGGLDNEQFF. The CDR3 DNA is TGTGCCAGCAGCCCCAGGGGGGGTCTGGACAATGAGCAGTTCTTC.

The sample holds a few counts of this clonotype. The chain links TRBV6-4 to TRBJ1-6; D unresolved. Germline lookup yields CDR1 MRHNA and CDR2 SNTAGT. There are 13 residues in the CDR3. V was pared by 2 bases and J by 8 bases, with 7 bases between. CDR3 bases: TGTGCCAGCAGTGACAGGGTGGATTCACCCCTCCACTTT. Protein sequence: CASSDRVDSPLHF.

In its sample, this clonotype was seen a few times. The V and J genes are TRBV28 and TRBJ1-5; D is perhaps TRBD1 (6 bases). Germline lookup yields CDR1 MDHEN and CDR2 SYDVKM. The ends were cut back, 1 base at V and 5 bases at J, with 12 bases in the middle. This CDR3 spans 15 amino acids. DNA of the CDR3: TGTGCCAGCAGTTTATTGGGGGGGCGCGATCAGCCCCAGCATTTT. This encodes CASSLLGGRDQPQHF.

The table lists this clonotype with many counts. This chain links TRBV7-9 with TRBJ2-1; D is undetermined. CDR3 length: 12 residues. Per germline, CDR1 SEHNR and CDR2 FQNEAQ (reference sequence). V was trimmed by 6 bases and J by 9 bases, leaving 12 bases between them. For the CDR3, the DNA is TGTGCCAGCAGTCAATCTACATTTGAGCAGTTCTTC. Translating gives CASSQSTFEQFF.

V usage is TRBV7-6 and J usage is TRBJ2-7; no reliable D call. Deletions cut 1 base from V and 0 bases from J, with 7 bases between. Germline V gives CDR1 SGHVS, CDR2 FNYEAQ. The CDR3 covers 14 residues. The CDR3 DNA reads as TGTGCCAGCAGCTTAGAGCCGGGCTCCTACGAGCAGTACTTC. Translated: CASSLEPGSYEQYF.

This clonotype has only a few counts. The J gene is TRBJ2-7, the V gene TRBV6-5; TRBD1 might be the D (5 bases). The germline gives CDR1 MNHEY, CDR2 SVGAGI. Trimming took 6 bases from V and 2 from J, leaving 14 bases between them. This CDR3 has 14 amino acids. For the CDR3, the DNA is TGTGCCAGCAGACCGCCGAAGGGGACCTACGAGCAGTACTTC. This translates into CASRPPKGTYEQYF.

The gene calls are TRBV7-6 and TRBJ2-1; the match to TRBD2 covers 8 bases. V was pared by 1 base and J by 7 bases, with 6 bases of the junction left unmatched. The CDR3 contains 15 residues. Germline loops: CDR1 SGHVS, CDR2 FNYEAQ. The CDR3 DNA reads TGTGCCAGCAGCTTAGTAGCGGGAATGGGAAATGAGCAGTTCTTC. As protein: CASSLVAGMGNEQFF.

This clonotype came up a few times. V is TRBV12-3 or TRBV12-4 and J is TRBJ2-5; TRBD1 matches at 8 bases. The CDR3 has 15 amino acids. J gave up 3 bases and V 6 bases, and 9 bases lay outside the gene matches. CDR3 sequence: CASSLGQGGEETQYF. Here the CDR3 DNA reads TGTGCCAGCAGCCTTGGACAGGGTGGGGAAGAGACCCAGTACTTC.

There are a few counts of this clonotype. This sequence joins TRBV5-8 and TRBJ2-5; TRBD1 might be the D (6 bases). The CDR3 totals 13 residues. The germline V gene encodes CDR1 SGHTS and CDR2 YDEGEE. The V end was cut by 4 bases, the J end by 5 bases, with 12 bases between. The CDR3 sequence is CASSGQPRETQYF. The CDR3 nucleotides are TGTGCCAGCAGCGGACAGCCCAGGGAGACCCAGTACTTC. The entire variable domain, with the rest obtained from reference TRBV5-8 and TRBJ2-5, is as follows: EAGVTQSPTHLIKTRGQQATLRCSPISGHTSVYWYQQALGLGLQFLLWYDEGEERNRGNFPPRFSGRQFPNYSSELNVNALELEDSALYLCASSGQPRETQYFGPGTRLLVL.

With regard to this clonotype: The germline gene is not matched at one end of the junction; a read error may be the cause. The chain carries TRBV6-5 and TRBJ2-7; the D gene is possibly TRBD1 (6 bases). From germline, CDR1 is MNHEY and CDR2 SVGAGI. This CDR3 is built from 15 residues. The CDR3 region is CTSRRSDSRRHEQYF. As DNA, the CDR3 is TGTACCAGCAGGAGATCGGACAGCCGGCGCCACGAGCAGTACTTC.

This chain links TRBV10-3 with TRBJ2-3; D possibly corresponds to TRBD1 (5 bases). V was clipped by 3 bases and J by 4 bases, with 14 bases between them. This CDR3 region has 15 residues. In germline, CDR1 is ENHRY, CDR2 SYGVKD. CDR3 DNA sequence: TGTGCCATCAGTGACCCCCAGGGAATCGCAGATACGCAGTATTTT. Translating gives CAISDPQGIADTQYF.

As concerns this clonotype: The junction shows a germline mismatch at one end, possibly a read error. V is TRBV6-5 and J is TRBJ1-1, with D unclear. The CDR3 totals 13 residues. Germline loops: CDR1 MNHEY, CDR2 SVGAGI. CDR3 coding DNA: TGTGCCAGCAGTTACTCAGGGAACACTGAAGTTTTCTTT. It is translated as CASSYSGNTEVFF.

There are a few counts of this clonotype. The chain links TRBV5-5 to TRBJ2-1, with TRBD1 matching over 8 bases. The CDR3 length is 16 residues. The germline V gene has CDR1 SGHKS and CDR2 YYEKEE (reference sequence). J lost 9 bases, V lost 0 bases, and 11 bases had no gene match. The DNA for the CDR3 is TGTGCCAGCAGCTTGGGGACAGGGTACGAGAGTCTTGAGCAGTTCTTC. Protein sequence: CASSLGTGYESLEQFF.

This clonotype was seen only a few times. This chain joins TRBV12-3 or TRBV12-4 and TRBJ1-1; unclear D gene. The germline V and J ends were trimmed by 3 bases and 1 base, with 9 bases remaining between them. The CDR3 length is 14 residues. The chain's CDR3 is CASSFHIPNTEAFF. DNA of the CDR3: TGTGCCAGCAGTTTTCACATCCCGAACACTGAAGCTTTCTTT.

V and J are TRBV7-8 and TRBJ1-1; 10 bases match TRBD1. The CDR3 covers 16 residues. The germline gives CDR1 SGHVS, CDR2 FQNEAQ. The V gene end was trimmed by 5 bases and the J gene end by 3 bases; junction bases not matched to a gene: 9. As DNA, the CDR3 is TGTGCCAGCAGCCGTGGGACAGGGGCAAGGGACACTGAAGCTTTCTTT. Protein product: CASSRGTGARDTEAFF. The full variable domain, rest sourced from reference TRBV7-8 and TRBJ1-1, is GAGVSQSPRYKVAKRGQDVALRCDPISGHVSLFWYQQALGQGPEFLTYFQNEAQLDKSGLPSDRFFAERPEGSVSTLKIQRTQQEDSAVYLCASSRGTGARDTEAFFGQGTRLTVV.